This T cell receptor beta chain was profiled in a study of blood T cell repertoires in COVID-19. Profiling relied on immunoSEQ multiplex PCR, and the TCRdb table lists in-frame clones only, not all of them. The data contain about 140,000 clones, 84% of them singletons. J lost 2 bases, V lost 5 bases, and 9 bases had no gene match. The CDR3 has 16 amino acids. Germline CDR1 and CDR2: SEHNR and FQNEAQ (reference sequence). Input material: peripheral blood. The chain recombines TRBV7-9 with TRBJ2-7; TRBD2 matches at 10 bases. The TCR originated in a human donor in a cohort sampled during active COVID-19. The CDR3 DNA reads TGTGCCAGCAGCCCAACATTAGCGGGGGGAACCTACGAGCAGTACTTC. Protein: CASSPTLAGGTYEQYF.